Below, one TCR beta chain is given with its context. Its antigen is undetermined. The data are from a study of STAT5B mutations in CD4+ large granular lymphocyte leukemia. Trimming cost V 2 bases and J 5 bases, with 16 bases left between them. The CDR3 has 16 amino acids. Germline CDR1 reads SGHDT; CDR2 reads YYEEEE. This table comes from immunoSEQ multiplex PCR, and its TCRdb copy is limited to in-frame clones, with some not included. The sample contains tens of thousands of clones, approximately 83% of which appear only once. Broader study findings: Without putative leukemic clones, patient CD4-sorted repertoires remained more clonal than healthy CD4+ repertoires.

V and J are TRBV5-6 and TRBJ2-2; D gene unclear. This clonotype was obtained from a human donor in good health. Sequenced: CD4+ T cells from blood buffy coats. As DNA, the CDR3 is TGTGCCAGCAGCTTCCGTAGTCGACCCGATACCGGGGAGCTGTTTTTT. Amino acids: CASSFRSRPDTGELFF.